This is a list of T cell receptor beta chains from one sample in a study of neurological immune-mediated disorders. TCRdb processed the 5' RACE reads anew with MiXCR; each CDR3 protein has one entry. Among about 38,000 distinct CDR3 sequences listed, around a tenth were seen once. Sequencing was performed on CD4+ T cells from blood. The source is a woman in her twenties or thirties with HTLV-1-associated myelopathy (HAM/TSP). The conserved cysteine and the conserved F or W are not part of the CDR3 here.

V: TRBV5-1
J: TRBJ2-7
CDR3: DSSSGGTGEFYEQY

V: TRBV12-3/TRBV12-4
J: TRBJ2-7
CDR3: ASSFGQGTYEQY

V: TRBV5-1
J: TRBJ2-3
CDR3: ASSWKQARSTDTQY

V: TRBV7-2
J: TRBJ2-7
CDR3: ASSLMGTGDEQY

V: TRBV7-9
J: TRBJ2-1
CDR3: ASSPVRGTDYNEQF

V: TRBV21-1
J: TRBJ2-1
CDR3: ASRPFQRGYNEQF

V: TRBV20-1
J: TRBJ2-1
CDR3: SANPGTSGGSSGSEF

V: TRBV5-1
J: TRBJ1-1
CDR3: ASSVTGGETEAF

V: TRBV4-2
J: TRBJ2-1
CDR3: ASSQNPAGPFTGSYEQF

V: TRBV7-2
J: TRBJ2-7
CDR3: ASSLSGRGAYEQY

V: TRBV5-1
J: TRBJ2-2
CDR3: ASRNSKGNTGELF

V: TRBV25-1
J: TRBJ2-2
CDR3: VSTPHGNSGELF

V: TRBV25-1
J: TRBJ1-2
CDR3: ASSPPRQGPYGYT

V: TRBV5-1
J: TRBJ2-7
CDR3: ASSWTEARTSGTYEQY

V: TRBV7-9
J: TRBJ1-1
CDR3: ASSPGQGVKDTEAF

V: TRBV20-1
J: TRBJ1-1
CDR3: SVSRQNTKAL

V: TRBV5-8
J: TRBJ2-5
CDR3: ASSLGGRAQETQY

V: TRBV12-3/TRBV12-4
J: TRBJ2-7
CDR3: ASSFQASGSYEQY

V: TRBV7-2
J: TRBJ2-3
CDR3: ASSLAGADTQY

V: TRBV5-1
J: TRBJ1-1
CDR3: ASTDLVAGRNTEAF

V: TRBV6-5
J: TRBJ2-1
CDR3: ANSRGLAGDRTRNEQF

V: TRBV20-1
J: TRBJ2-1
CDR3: SASYLAGGLNEQF

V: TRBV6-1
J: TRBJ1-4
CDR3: ASRTGATNEKLF

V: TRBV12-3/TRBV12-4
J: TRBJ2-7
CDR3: ASSLSGTGDYEQY

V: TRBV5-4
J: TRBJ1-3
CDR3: ASSLSGNTIY

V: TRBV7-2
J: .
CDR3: ASSFFPGKDQPQY

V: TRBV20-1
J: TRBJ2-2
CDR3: SARPVGTGELF

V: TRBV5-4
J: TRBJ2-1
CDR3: ASSLAVTGNNEQF

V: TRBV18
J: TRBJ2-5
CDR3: ASSPMGQAAFQETQY

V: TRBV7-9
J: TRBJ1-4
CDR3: ASSLGGGTNEKLF

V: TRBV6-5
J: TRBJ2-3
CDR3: ASSYSTDGTDTQY

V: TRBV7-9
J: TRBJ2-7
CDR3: ASNPGRQYEQY

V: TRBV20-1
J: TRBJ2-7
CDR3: SAIGTPSYEQY

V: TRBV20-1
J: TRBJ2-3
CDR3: SASPIGLAGGIGTQY

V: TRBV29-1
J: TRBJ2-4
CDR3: SVVRDRNIQY

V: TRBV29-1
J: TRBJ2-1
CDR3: SVGTSGGANEQF